This T cell receptor beta chain was retrieved from a study of cytomegalovirus exposure and HLA in healthy donors. Produced via immunoSEQ multiplex PCR; TCRdb's table is partial and in-frame only. The sample includes 110,000 or so clones, 86% of them seen just once. The germline gives CDR1 LGHNA, CDR2 YNFKEQ. CDR3 length: 16 amino acids. V was clipped by 5 bases and J by 4 bases, with 17 bases between them. The sequencing input was PBMCs. This TCR was recovered from a woman between 18 and 30 years old in good health and CMV-seropositive. The V call is TRBV4-2, the J call TRBJ1-4; the D gene is possibly TRBD1 (6 bases). The chain's CDR3 is CASSSRGGGHNEKLFF. CDR3 in DNA: TGTGCCAGCAGCTCAAGAGGGGGGGGCCATAATGAAAAACTGTTTTTT.